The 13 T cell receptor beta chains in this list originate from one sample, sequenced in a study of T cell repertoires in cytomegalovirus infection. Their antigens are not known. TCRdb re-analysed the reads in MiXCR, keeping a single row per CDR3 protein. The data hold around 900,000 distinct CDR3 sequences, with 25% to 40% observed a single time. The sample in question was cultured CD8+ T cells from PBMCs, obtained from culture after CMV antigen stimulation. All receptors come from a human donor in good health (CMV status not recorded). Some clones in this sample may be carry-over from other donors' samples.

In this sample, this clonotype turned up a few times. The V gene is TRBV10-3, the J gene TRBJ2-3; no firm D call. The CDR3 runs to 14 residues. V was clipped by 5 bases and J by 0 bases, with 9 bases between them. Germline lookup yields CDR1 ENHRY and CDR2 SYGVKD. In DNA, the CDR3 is TGTGCCATCAGTCAGACGGGTAGCACAGATACGCAGTATTTT. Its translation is CAISQTGSTDTQYF.

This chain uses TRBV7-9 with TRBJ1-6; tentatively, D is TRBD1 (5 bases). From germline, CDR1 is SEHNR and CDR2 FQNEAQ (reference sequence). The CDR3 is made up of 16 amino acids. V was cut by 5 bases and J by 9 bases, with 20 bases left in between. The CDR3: CASSHPRGLVGSPLHF. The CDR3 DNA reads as TGTGCCAGCAGCCACCCGAGGGGCCTGGTAGGTTCACCCCTCCACTTT. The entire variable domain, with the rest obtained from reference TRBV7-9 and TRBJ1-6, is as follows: DTGVSQNPRHKITKRGQNVTFRCDPISEHNRLYWYRQTLGQGPEFLTYFQNEAQLEKSRLLSDRFSAERPKGSFSTLEIQRTEQGDSAMYLCASSHPRGLVGSPLHFGNGTRLTVT.

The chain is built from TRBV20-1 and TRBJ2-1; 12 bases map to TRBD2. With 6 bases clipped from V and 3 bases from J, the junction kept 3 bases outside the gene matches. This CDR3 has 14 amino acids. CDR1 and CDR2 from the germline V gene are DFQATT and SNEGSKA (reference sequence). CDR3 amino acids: CSARTSGDYNEQFF. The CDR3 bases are TGCAGTGCCCGGACTAGCGGGGACTACAATGAGCAGTTCTTC.

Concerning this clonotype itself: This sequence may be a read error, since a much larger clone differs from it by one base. CDR3 nucleotide sequence: TGTGTCAGCAGCTTAGTGGCGGGAGGACAGGACTATTCCTGGAGCACTGAAGCTTTCTTT. It is translated as CVSSLVAGGQDYSWSTEAFF. The chain uses TRBV7-2 and TRBJ1-1; TRBD1 aligns across 7 bases. The CDR3 has 20 amino acids. Germline lookup yields CDR1 SGHTA and CDR2 FQGNSA.

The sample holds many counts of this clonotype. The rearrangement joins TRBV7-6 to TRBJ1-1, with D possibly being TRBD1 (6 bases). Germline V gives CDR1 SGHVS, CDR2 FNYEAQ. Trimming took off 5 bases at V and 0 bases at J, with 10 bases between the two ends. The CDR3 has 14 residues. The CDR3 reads CASSQGHMNTEAFF. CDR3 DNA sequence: TGTGCCAGCAGCCAGGGACATATGAACACTGAAGCTTTCTTT.

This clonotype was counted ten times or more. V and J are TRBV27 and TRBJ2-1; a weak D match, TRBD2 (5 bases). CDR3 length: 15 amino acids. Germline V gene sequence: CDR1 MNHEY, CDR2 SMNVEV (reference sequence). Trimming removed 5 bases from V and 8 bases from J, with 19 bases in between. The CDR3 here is CASSQGPPGLYEQFF. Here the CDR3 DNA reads TGTGCCAGCAGTCAAGGACCGCCGGGATTGTATGAGCAGTTCTTC.

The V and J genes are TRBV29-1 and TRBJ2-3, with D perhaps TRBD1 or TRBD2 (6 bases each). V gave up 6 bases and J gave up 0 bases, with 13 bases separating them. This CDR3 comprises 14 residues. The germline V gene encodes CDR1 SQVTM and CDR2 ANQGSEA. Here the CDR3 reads CSVTGGLSTDTQYF. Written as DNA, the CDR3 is TGCAGCGTGACCGGGGGCCTCAGCACAGATACGCAGTATTTT.

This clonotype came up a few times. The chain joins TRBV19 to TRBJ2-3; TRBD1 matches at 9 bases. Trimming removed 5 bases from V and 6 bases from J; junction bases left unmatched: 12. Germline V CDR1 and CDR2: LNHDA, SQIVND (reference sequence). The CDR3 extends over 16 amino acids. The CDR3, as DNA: TGTGCCAGTAGTGGGGGGGGACAGGGAGAGACGGATACGCAGTATTTT. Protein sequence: CASSGGGQGETDTQYF.

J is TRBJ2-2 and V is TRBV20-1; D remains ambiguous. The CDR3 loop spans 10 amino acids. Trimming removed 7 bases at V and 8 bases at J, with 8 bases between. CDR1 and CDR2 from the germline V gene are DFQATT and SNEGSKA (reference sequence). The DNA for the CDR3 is TGCAGTGTTTGGGGAGGGGAGCTGTTTTTT. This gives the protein CSVWGGELFF.

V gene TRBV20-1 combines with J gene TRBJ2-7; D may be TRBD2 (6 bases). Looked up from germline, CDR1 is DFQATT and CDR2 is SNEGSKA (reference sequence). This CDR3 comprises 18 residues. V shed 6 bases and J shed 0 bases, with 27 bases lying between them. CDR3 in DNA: TGCAGTGCCTCTGGGGGGATTCAAGCGGGCACCTTCTCCTACGAGCAGTACTTC. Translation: CSASGGIQAGTFSYEQYF.

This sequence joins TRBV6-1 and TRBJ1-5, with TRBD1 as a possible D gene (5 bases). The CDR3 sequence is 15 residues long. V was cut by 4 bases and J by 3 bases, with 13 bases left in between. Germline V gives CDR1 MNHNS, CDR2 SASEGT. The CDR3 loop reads CASSAMGGNNQPQHF. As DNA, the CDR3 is TGTGCCAGCAGTGCCATGGGGGGGAACAATCAGCCCCAGCATTTT.

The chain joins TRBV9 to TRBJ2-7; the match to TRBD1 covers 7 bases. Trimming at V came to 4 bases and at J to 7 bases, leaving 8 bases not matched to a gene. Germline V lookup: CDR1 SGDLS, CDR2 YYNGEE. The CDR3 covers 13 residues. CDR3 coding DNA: TGTGCCAGCAGCTCCGGGACAGTCGGGGAGCAGTACGTC. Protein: CASSSGTVGEQYV.

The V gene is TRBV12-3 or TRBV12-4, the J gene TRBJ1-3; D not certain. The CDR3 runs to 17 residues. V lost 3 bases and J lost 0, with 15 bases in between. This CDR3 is CASSFLALDYSGNTIYF. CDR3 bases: TGTGCCAGCAGTTTTTTGGCCCTCGATTACTCTGGAAACACCATATATTTT.